This T cell receptor (beta chain) originates from a study of T cells in women clearing cervical HPV infection. Measured with immunoSEQ multiplex PCR; TCRdb has only the in-frame clones, and not every one. The repertoire table contains about 32,000 clones. Remarks on this clone: The sequenced fragment ends 3 residues before the CDR3 boundary, so the rest is inferred from the germline J gene.

All donors had a single incident cervical HPV16 infection, not prevalent. V trimming: 6 bases; J trimming: 1 base; junction bases outside the gene matches: 4. The germline V gene encodes CDR1 DFQATT and CDR2 SNEGSKA (reference sequence). This CDR3 has 13 amino acids. The TCR originated in a woman between 18 and 75 years old with a cervical HPV16 infection that either progressed to CIN3+ or cleared (not recorded which). The sequenced material came from blood buffy coat. The chain links TRBV20-1 to TRBJ1-1; 8 nucleotides line up with TRBD1. Partial CDR3 DNA: TGCAGTGCCGCGACAGGGGAGAACACTGAA. Encoded protein: CSAATGENTE. The CDR3 in its entirety is CSAATGENTEAFF.